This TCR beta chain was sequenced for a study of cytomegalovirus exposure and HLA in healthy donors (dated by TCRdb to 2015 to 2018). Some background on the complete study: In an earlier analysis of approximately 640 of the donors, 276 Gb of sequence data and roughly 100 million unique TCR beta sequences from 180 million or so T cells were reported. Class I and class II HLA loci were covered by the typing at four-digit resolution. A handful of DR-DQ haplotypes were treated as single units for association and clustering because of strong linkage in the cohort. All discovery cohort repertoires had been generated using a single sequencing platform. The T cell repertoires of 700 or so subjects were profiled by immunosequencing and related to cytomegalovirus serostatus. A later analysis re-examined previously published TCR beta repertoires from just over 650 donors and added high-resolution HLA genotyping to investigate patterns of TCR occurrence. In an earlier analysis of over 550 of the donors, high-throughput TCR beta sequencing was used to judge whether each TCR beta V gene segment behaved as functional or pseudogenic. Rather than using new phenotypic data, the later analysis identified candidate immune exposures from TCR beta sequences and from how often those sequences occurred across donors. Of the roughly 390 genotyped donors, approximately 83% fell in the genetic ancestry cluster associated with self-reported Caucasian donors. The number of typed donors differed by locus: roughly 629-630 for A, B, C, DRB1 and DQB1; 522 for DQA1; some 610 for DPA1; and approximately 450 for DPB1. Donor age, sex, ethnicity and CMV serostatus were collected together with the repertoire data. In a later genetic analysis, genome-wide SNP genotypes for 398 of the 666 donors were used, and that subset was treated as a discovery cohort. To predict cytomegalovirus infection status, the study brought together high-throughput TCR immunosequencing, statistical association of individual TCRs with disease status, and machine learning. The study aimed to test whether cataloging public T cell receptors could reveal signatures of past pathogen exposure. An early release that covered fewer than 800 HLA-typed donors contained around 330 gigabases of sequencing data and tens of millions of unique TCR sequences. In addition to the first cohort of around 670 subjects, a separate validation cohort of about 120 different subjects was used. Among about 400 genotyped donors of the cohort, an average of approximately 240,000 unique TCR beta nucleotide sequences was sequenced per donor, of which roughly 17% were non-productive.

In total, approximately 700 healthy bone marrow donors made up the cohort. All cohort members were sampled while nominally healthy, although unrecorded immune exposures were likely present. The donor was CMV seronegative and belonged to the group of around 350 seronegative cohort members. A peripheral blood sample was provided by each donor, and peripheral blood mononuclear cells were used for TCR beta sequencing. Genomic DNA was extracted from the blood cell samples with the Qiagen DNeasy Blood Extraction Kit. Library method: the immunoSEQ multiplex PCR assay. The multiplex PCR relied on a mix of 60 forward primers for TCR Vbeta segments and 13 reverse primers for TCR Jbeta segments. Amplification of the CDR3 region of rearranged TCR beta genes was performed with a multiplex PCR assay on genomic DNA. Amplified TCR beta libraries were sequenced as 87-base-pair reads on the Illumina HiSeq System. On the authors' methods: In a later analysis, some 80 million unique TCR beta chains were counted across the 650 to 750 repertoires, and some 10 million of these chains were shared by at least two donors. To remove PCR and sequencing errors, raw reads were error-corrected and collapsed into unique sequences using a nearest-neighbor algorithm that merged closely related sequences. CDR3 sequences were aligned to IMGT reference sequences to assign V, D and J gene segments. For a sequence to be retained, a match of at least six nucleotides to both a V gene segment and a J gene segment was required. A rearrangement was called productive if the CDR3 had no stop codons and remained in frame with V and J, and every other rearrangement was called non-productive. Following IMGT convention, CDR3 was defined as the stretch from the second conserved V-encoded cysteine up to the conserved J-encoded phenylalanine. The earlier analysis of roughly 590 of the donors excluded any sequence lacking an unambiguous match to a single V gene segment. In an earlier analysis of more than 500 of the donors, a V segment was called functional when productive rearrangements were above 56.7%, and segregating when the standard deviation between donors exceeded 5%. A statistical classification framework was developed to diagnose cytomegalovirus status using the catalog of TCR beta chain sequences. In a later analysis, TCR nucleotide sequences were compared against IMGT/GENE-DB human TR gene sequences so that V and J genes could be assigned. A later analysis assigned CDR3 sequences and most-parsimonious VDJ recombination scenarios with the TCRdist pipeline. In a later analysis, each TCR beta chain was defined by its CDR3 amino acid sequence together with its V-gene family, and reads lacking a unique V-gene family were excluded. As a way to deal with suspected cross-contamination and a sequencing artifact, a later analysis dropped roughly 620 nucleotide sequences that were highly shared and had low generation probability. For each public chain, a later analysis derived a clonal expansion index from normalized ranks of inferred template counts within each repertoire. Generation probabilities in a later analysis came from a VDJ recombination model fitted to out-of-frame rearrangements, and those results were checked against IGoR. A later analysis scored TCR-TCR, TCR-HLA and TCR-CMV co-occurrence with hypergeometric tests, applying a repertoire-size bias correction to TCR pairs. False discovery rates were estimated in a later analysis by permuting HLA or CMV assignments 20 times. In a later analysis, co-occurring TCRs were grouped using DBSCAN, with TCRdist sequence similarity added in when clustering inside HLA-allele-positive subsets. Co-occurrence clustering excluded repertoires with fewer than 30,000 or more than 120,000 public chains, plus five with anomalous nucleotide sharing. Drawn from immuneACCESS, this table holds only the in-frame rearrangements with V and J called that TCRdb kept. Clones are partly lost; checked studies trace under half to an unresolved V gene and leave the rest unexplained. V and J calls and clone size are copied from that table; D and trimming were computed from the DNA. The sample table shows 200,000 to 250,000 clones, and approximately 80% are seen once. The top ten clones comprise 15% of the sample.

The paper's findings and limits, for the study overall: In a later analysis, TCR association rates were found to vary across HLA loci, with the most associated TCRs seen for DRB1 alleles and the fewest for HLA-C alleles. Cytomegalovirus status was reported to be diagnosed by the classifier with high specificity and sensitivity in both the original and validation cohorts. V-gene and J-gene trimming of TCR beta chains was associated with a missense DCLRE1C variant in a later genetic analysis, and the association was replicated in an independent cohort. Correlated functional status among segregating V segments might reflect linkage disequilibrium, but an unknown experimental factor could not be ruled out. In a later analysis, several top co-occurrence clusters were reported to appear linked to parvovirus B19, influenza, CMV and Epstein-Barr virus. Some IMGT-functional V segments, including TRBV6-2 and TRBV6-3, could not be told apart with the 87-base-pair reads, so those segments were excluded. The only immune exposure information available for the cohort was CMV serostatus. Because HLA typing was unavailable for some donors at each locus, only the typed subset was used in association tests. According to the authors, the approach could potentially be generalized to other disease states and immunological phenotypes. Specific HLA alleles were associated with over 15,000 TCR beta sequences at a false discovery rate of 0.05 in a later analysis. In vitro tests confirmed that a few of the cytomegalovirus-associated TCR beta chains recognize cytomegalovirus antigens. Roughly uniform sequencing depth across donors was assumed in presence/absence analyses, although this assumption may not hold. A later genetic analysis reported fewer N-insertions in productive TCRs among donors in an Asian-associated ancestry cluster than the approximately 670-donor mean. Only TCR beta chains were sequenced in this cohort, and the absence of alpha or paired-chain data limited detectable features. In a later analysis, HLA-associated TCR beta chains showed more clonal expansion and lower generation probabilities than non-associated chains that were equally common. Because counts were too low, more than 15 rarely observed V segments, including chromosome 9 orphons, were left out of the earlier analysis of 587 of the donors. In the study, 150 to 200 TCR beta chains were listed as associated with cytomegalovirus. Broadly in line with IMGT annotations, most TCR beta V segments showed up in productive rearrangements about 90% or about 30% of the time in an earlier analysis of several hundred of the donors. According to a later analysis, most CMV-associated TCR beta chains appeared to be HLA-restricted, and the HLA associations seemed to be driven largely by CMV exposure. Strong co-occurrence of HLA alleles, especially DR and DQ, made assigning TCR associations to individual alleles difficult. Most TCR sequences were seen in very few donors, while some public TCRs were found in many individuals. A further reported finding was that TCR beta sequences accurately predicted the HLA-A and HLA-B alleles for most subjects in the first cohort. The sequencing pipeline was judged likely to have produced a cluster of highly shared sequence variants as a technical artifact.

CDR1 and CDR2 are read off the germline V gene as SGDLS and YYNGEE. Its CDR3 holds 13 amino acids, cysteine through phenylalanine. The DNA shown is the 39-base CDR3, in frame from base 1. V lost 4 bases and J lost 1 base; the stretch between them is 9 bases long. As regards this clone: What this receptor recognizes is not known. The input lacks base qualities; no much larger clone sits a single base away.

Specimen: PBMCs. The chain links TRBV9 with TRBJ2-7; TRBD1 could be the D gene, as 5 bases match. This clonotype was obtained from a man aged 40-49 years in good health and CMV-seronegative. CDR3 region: CASSTDTSYEQYF. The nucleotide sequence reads TGTGCCAGCAGCACGGACACATCCTACGAGCAGTACTTC. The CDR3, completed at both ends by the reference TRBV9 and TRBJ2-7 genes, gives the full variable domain DSGVTQTPKHLITATGQRVTLRCSPRSGDLSVYWYQQSLDQGLQFLIQYYNGEERAKGNILERFSAQQFPDLHSELNLSSLELGDSALYFCASSTDTSYEQYFGPGTRLTVT.